This TCR beta chain is drawn from a study of blood T cell repertoires in COVID-19. Study context: Some COVID-19 samples were acute and others convalescent; all came from the United States, Italy and Spain. PBMCs, B-cell-depleted T cells, or T cells provided the cDNA or gDNA that made up the material.

CDR3 length equals 18 residues. Trimming shortened V by 2 bases and J by 6 bases, and 20 bases separated the two germline ends. The germline V gene encodes CDR1 ENHRY and CDR2 SYGVKD. In the authors' methods: Amplifying reference gene primers gave estimates of nucleated cell counts. Profiling relied on immunoSEQ multiplex PCR, and the TCRdb table lists in-frame clones only, not all of them. V, J and clone size are those of that table, while D and trimming were read from the DNA. The sample carries about 75,000 clones, almost 90% recorded once. The TCR originated in a human donor in a cohort sampled during active COVID-19. This chain uses TRBV10-3 with TRBJ1-6, with a weak D call TRBD1 (6 bases). The sample taken for sequencing was peripheral blood. CDR3 sequence: CAISETQTRQAGNSPLHF. DNA of the CDR3: TGTGCCATCAGTGAGACTCAGACCCGACAGGCAGGTAATTCACCCCTCCACTTT.